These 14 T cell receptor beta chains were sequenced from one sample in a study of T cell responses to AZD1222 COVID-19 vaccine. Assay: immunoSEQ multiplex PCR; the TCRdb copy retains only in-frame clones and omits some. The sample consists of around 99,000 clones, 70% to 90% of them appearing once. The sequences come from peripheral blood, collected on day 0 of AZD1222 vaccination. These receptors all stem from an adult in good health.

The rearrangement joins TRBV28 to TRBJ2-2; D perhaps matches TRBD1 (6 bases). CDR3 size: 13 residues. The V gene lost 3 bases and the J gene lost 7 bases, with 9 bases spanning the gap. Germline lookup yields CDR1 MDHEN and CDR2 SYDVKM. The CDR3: CASSFLTGGELFF. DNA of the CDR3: TGTGCCAGCAGTTTCTTGACAGGCGGGGAGCTGTTTTTT.

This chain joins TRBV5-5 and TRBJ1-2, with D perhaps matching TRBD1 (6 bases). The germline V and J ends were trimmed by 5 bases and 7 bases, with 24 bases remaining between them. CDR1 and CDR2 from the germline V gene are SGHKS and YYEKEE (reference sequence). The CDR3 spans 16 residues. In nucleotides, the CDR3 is TGTGCCAGCAGTTCCGGGACATTGACATATCTTAGTGGCTACACCTTC. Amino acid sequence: CASSSGTLTYLSGYTF.

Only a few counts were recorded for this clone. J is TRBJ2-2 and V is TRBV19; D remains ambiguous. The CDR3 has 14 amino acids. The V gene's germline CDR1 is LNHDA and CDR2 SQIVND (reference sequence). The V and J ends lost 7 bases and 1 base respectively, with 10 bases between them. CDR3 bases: TGTGCCAGTAAGGAGTTCTGGAACACCGGGGAGCTGTTTTTT. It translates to CASKEFWNTGELFF.

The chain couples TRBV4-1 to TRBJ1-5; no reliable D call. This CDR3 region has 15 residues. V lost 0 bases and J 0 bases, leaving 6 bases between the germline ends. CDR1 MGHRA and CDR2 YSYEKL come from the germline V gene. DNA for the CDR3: TGCGCCAGCAGCCAAGAATCAGTTAGCAATCAGCCCCAGCATTTT. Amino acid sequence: CASSQESVSNQPQHF.

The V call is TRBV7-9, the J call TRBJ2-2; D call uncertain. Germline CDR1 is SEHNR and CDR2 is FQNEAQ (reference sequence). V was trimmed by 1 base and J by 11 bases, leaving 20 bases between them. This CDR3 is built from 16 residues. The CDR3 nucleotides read TGTGCCAGCAGCTTAGAACCCCAGATTGGGATCCAAGAGCTGTTTTTT. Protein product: CASSLEPQIGIQELFF.

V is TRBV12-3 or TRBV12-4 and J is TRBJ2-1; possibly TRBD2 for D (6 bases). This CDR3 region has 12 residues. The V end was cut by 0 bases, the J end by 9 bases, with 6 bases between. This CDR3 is CASSLAGGEQFF. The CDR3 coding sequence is TGTGCCAGCAGTTTAGCGGGGGGTGAGCAGTTCTTC.

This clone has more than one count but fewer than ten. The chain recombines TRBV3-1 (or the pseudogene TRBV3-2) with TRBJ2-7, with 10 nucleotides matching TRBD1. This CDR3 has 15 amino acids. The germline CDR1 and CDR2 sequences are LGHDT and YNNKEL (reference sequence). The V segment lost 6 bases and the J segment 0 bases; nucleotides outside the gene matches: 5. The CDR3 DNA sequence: TGTGCCAGCAGTTCCGACAGGGGGCTCTCCTACGAGCAGTACTTC. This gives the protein CASSSDRGLSYEQYF.

CDR3 nucleotides: TGTGCCAGCAGTTACTGGGTCTCGGGGGAGCAGTACTTC. It specifies CASSYWVSGEQYF. The V gene is TRBV6-2 or TRBV6-3, the J gene TRBJ2-7; possible D gene TRBD2, 5 bases. V gave up 1 base and J gave up 7 bases, with 11 bases separating them. Germline assignment: CDR1 MNHEY and CDR2 SVGEGT. CDR3 length equals 13 residues.

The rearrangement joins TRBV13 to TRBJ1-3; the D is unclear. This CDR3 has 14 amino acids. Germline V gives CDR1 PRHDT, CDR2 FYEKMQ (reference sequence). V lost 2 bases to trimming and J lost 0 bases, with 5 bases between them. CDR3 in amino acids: CASSLPLSGNTIYF. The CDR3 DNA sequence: TGTGCCAGCAGCTTACCCCTCTCTGGAAACACCATATATTTT.

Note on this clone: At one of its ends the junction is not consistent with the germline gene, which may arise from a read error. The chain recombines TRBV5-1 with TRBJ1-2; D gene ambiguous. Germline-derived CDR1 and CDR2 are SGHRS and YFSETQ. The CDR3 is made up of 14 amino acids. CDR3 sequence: CASSLAPETYDYTF. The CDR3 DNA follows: TGCGCCAGCAGCTTGGCGCCCGAAACCTATGACTACACCTTC.

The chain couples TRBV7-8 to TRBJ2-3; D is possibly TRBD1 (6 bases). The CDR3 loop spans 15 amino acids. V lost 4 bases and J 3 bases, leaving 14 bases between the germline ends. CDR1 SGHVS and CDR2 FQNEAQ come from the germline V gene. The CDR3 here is CASSSTGPGTDTQYF. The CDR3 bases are TGTGCCAGCAGCTCGACAGGCCCGGGGACAGATACGCAGTATTTT.

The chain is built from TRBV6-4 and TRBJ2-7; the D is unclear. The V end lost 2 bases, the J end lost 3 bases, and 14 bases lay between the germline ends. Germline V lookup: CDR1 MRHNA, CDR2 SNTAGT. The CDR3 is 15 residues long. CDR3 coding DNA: TGTGCCAGCAGTGACGACCCCCAAGGCAACTACGAGCAGTACGTC. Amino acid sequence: CASSDDPQGNYEQYV.

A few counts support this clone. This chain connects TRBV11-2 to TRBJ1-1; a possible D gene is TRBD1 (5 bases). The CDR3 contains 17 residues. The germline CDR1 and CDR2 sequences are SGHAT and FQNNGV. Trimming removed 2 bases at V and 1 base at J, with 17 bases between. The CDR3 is CASSLTLEGWGNTEAFF. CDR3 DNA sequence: TGTGCCAGCAGCTTAACCCTGGAGGGGTGGGGGAACACTGAAGCTTTCTTT.

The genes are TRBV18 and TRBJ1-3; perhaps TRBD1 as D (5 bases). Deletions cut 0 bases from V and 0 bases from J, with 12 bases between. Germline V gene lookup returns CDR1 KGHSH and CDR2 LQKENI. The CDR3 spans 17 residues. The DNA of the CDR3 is TGTGCCAGCTCACCACCCATAGTTGGGGGCTCTGGAAACACCATATATTTT. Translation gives CASSPPIVGGSGNTIYF.